This TCR beta chain was observed in a study of PD-1 blockade in classical Hodgkin lymphoma. A few counts support this clone. What it binds is unknown. Time point: newly diagnosed, previously untreated cHL patient sample. Newly diagnosed classical Hodgkin lymphoma PBMCs, still untreated, provided the comparison samples. Study-wide results and caveats: A reduction in baseline TCR diversity was reportedly seen in newly diagnosed patients relative to healthy donors.

From germline, CDR1 is SEHNR and CDR2 FQNEAQ (reference sequence). The CDR3 loop spans 15 amino acids. Trimming stripped 3 bases from V and 7 bases from J, with 16 bases between. Repertoires were generated with immunoSEQ multiplex PCR, while TCRdb's copy carries only in-frame clones and drops some. The table lists 70,000 or so clones, about 93% of them singletons. The sequenced sample consisted of peripheral blood mononuclear cells (PBMCs). The V gene is TRBV7-9, the J gene TRBJ1-3; no definite D call. This TCR was recovered from a human donor with classical Hodgkin lymphoma. The CDR3: CASSFDRLVENTIYF. In nucleotides, the CDR3 is TGTGCCAGCAGCTTCGACCGGCTAGTTGAGAACACCATATATTTT.